The present T cell receptor (beta chain) was sequenced within a study of patients and donors after allogeneic stem cell transplantation. TCRdb independently ran MiXCR on the RT-PCR reads; one entry per CDR3 protein. Of tens of thousands of distinct CDR3 sequences in the sample, approximately 49% were seen once. This TCR came from a human donor who was either an allogeneic HSCT recipient or a stem cell or donor lymphocyte infusion donor (not recorded which). It is not recorded whose cells these are; they may come from a transplant donor. The sequenced sample was blood, either unsorted or a sorted T cell fraction (not recorded which).

The CDR3 sequence: CSVPPDNSNYGYTF. Here the CDR3 DNA reads TGCAGCGTGCCGCCGGACAACTCTAACTATGGCTACACCTTC. The chain carries TRBV29-1 and TRBJ1-2; TRBD1 might be the D (5 bases). The germline V gene encodes CDR1 SQVTM and CDR2 ANQGSEA. Trimming shortened V by 6 bases and J by 0 bases, and 14 bases separated the two germline ends. The CDR3 is 14 residues long. The variable domain in full, completed from reference TRBV29-1 and TRBJ1-2, reads SAVISQKPSRDICQRGTSLTIQCQVDSQVTMMFWYRQQPGQSLTLIATANQGSEATYESGFVIDKFPISRPNLTFSTLTVSNMSPEDSSIYLCSVPPDNSNYGYTFGSGTRLTVV.